The 6 T cell receptor beta chains below all came from one sample that was sequenced in a study of blood T cell repertoires in COVID-19. Generated by immunoSEQ multiplex PCR, the TCRdb table keeps only in-frame clones and is missing some. This table has approximately 250,000 clones, 80% to 85% appearing once. The sequencing input was peripheral blood. These receptor sequences come from a woman aged 40 to 55 who had recovered from COVID-19.

The CDR3 spells CASSPRGTGGGTEAFF. The CDR3 coding sequence is TGTGCCAGCAGCCCTAGGGGGACAGGGGGCGGAACTGAAGCTTTCTTT. The V call is TRBV11-2, the J call TRBJ1-1; 12 nucleotides line up with TRBD1. CDR1 and CDR2 from the germline V gene are SGHAT and FQNNGV. The CDR3 is made up of 16 amino acids. J lost 5 bases, V lost 5 bases, and 9 bases had no gene match.

The chain has TRBV21-1 and TRBJ2-2; the table's D gene call, TRBD1, was not cross checked with the DNA. TRBV21-1 corresponds to a pseudogene. There are 18 residues in the CDR3. The CDR3 reads CASSKAQGEAGTLRELFF. DNA of the CDR3: TGTGCCAGCAGCAAAGCGCAGGGGGAGGCAGGGACCCTCCGGGAGCTGTTTTTT.

The chain couples TRBV5-1 to TRBJ1-2; no clear D. CDR1 is SGHRS and CDR2 is YFSETQ in the germline V gene. Trimming shortened V by 4 bases and J by 4 bases, and 8 bases separated the two germline ends. There are 12 residues in the CDR3. DNA of the CDR3: TGCGCCAGCAGCGCAGGATCCTATGGCTACACCTTC. It codes for CASSAGSYGYTF.

The chain couples TRBV24-1 to TRBJ2-7, with 8 bases fitting TRBD2. The CDR3 is made up of 14 amino acids. Germline V gene data show CDR1 as KGHDR and CDR2 as SFDVKD. V was pared by 2 bases and J by 6 bases, with 5 bases of the junction left unmatched. The CDR3 is CATSDSGGVGEQYF. The CDR3, as DNA: TGTGCCACCAGTGATTCGGGGGGGGTTGGCGAGCAGTACTTC.

The V and J genes are TRBV6-6 and TRBJ2-3, with 9 bases matching TRBD1. CDR3 size: 14 residues. CDR1 is MNHNY, CDR2 SVGAGI, per germline (reference sequence). The ends lost 4 bases at V and 5 bases at J; junction bases unmatched: 4. The CDR3 region has the DNA TGTGCCAGCAGTTCGACAGGGGGTCAAGATACGCAGTATTTT. Protein sequence: CASSSTGGQDTQYF.

The V gene is TRBV7-9, the J gene TRBJ2-7; D perhaps matches TRBD2 (6 bases). The germline gives CDR1 SEHNR, CDR2 FQNEAQ (reference sequence). Trimming removed 1 base from V and 4 bases from J, with 8 bases in between. The CDR3 is 13 residues long. The DNA of the CDR3 is TGTGCCAGCAGCTTAGGGGCGGGGTACGAGCAGTACTTC. Amino acids: CASSLGAGYEQYF.